This TCR beta chain was retrieved from a study of identical twins. General study results and limits: The conclusions drew on cross-sectional statistical analysis instead of tracking the same donors. Modeled out-of-frame TCR alpha sharing in monozygotic twins fell below observed levels.

Carrying unique molecular identifiers, the cDNA also gained a universal primer site through template switching. TCRdb passed the 5' RACE reads through MiXCR, listing each CDR3 protein once. Of about 530,000 distinct CDR3 sequences listed, 13% to 15% are singletons. The V and J ends lost 0 bases and 0 bases respectively, with 13 bases between them. The CDR3 totals 17 residues. The germline V gene encodes CDR1 MGHRA and CDR2 YSYEKL. This clonotype came up many times. Its specificity is unknown. In every case, the donor was a healthy Caucasian. The same sample was also used in a study of yellow fever vaccine responses in identical twins.

The sample consisted of CD4+ T cells sorted from blood. The clonotype was recovered from a woman aged 18-35 years in good health. The chain uses TRBV4-1 and TRBJ2-3; possible D gene TRBD1, 5 bases. CDR3 amino acids: CASSQDPWTPSTDTQYF. CDR3 nucleotide sequence: TGCGCCAGCAGCCAAGATCCGTGGACACCAAGCACAGATACGCAGTATTTT.